This T cell receptor beta chain is from a study of blood T cells in healthy people across ages. This clonotype occurred a few times. Germline-derived CDR1 and CDR2 are LNHDA and SQIVND (reference sequence). The CDR3 spans 13 residues. Trimming stripped 1 base from V and 7 bases from J, with 7 bases between. Together with a sample-barcoded 5' primer, a J-beta primer mix was included in a second PCR lasting roughly 6 to 12 cycles. TCRdb reprocessed the 5' RACE reads via MiXCR and lists one record per CDR3 protein. The data hold about 510,000 distinct CDR3 sequences, with about 29% observed a single time. The same sample was also used in a study of T cells of mothers and their children.

Sequencing was performed on blood. J is TRBJ2-2 and V is TRBV19; D gene uncertain. The TCR originated in a boy aged 2 to 9 in good health. CDR3 in amino acids: CASSIGSGGELFF. The CDR3 nucleotides are TGTGCCAGTAGTATAGGCTCGGGCGGGGAGCTGTTTTTT.